The rows below give T cell receptor beta chains drawn from one sample of a study of Graves' ophthalmopathy and Graves' hyperthyroidism. TCRdb independently ran MiXCR on the multiplex PCR reads; one entry per CDR3 protein. The sample contains about 660,000 distinct CDR3 sequences, 35% to 45% of which appear only once. The sample was peripheral blood. Every receptor here comes from an adult man with Graves' ophthalmopathy. Both conserved end residues are part of each CDR3. Fields, in order: CDR3 protein, CDR3 DNA, J gene, D gene, V gene, clone size. D genes are given only for firm matches. Clone size is stated in some rows and not others, as once, few, many or a class when expanded.

CDR3: CASSQDGLGAETQYF
DNA: TGCGCCAGCAGCCAAGACGGACTAGGAGCGGAGACCCAGTACTTC
J: TRBJ2-5
D: TRBD2
V: TRBV4-1
size: many

CDR3: CAISPGAIGNTIYF
DNA: TGTGCCATCAGCCCGGGGGCCATTGGAAACACCATATATTTT
J: TRBJ1-3
D: .
V: TRBV10-3
size: .

CDR3: CASSLPTSGDMEETQYF
DNA: TGTGCCAGCAGCTTACCGACTAGCGGGGATATGGAGGAGACCCAGTACTTC
J: TRBJ2-5
D: TRBD2
V: TRBV7-6
size: many

CDR3: CASSFGGGGNEQFF
DNA: TGTGCCAGCAGCTTTGGGGGAGGGGGCAATGAGCAGTTCTTC
J: TRBJ2-1
D: .
V: TRBV7-9
size: .

CDR3: CASSPPGLTPQHF
DNA: TGTGCCAGCTCACCCCCAGGGTTAACACCCCAGCATTTT
J: TRBJ1-5
D: .
V: TRBV18
size: few

CDR3: CASSPSQGEQFF
DNA: TGTGCCAGCAGCCCCTCCCAGGGTGAGCAGTTCTTC
J: TRBJ2-1
D: .
V: TRBV7-8
size: .

CDR3: CATSRETEVNTEAFF
DNA: TGTGCCACCAGCAGAGAGACAGAAGTGAACACTGAAGCTTTCTTT
J: TRBJ1-1
D: .
V: TRBV15
size: many

CDR3: CATTPGQEGYTF
DNA: TGTGCCACCACGCCGGGACAGGAGGGCTACACCTTC
J: TRBJ1-2
D: TRBD1
V: TRBV10-3
size: .

CDR3: CASSEGIRGEQETQYF
DNA: TGTGCCAGCAGTGAAGGGATCAGGGGAGAACAAGAGACCCAGTACTTC
J: TRBJ2-5
D: .
V: TRBV12-3/TRBV12-4
size: .

CDR3: CAISELGDYEQYF
DNA: TGTGCCATCAGTGAGTTGGGGGACTACGAGCAGTACTTC
J: TRBJ2-7
D: .
V: TRBV10-3
size: .